This T cell receptor beta chain was identified in a study of long-term antiretroviral therapy in people with HIV. Study overall: Samples collected earliest predate the 2015 immediate-ART recommendation by about a decade.

V lost 5 bases and J lost 3, with 9 bases in between. Germline V lookup: CDR1 SGHRS, CDR2 YFSETQ. The CDR3 loop spans 13 amino acids. They ran version v3.0 of the immunoSEQ assay at survey level. Sequenced by immunoSEQ multiplex PCR; TCRdb stores in-frame clones only, minus some. The data contain about 25,000 clones, approximately 88% of them singletons. Study findings and constraints: Upon ART, diversity increased but remained lower than transplant donor controls.

Comments on this clone: Its antigen is as yet unknown.

The receptor was derived from a man in his thirties or forties with HIV. The genes are TRBV5-1 and TRBJ2-1; D unresolved. This specimen was unsorted PBMCs, taken roughly 4.1 years after starting antiretroviral therapy. This CDR3 reads CASSLRFYNEQFF. The CDR3 coding sequence is TGCGCCAGCAGTCTCAGATTCTACAATGAGCAGTTCTTC. The full variable domain, with the rest looked up from reference TRBV5-1 and TRBJ2-1, is KAGVTQTPRYLIKTRGQQVTLSCSPISGHRSVSWYQQTPGQGLQFLFEYFSETQRNKGNFPGRFSGRQFSNSRSEMNVSTLELGDSALYLCASSLRFYNEQFFGPGTRLTVL.